The 24 T cell receptor beta chains reported below all come from one sample, sequenced in a study of cytomegalovirus exposure and HLA in healthy donors. PCR used 60 Vbeta primers and 13 Jbeta primers. Profiled with immunoSEQ multiplex PCR; TCRdb holds only in-frame clones, not every one. The table has 180,000 or so clones, 75% seen once. The sample taken for sequencing was PBMCs. These receptors all stem from a woman aged 35 to 49 in good health and CMV-seropositive.

The chain is built from TRBV2 and TRBJ2-2; 10 positions match TRBD2. The CDR3 runs to 16 residues. The trim removed 5 bases at V and 1 base at J, leaving 4 bases unmatched. CDR1 and CDR2 from the germline V gene are SNHLY and FYNNEI. The CDR3 protein is CASSFRLAGNTGELFF. The CDR3 DNA follows: TGTGCCAGCAGTTTCCGACTAGCGGGGAACACCGGGGAGCTGTTTTTT.

V and J are TRBV7-9 and TRBJ2-5; 8 positions match TRBD2. Germline V gene sequence: CDR1 SEHNR, CDR2 FQNEAQ (reference sequence). The CDR3 has 14 residues. After removal of 1 base from V and 4 bases from J, the junction contained 2 bases not matched to a gene. In DNA, the CDR3 is TGTGCCAGCAGCTTAGTCGCGGGAGGAGAGACCCAGTACTTC. The encoded protein is CASSLVAGGETQYF.

The J gene is TRBJ2-7, the V gene TRBV11-2; tentative D call: TRBD2 (6 bases). The ends were cut back, 4 bases at V and 1 base at J, with 11 bases in the middle. The V gene's germline CDR1 is SGHAT and CDR2 FQNNGV. The CDR3 has 14 residues. In DNA form, the CDR3 reads TGTGCCAGCAGCTCCACCCGGGAGTCCTACGAGCAGTACTTC. Translated: CASSSTRESYEQYF.

The chain is built from TRBV6-1 and TRBJ2-7; D possibly corresponds to TRBD1 (6 bases). V gave up 5 bases and J gave up 6 bases, with 17 bases separating them. Germline-derived CDR1 and CDR2 are MNHNS and SASEGT. The CDR3 runs 14 residues. CDR3 bases: TGTGCCAGCAGTCGGGGCAACAGGGCTTCCGAGCAGTACTTC. This codes for CASSRGNRASEQYF.

The V gene is TRBV5-1, the J gene TRBJ1-1; 10 bases fit TRBD1. The CDR3 totals 17 residues. Germline loops: CDR1 SGHRS, CDR2 YFSETQ. V was pared by 0 bases and J by 0 bases, with 5 bases of the junction left unmatched. CDR3 region: CASSLVTGGSMNTEAFF. The CDR3 DNA reads TGCGCCAGCAGCTTGGTGACAGGGGGCTCCATGAACACTGAAGCTTTCTTT.

This clone appeared a few times. The CDR3 spells CASGRRQEDTQYF. CDR3 nucleotide sequence: TGTGCTAGTGGGCGCCGACAGGAAGATACGCAGTATTTT. This chain uses TRBV12-5 with TRBJ2-3, with D perhaps TRBD1 (6 bases). Trimming took 6 bases from V and 5 from J, leaving 12 bases between them. The CDR3 extends over 13 amino acids. The germline V gene has CDR1 LGHNT and CDR2 FRNRAP.

The J gene is TRBJ2-1, the V gene TRBV10-3, with 7 positions matching TRBD2. The germline V gene encodes CDR1 ENHRY and CDR2 SYGVKD. The CDR3 loop spans 14 amino acids. Trimming removed 10 bases from V and 2 bases from J; junction bases left unmatched: 8. CDR3 in amino acids: CATGGGAPYNEQFF. CDR3 nucleotide sequence: TGTGCCACCGGGGGAGGGGCACCCTACAATGAGCAGTTCTTC.

This chain links TRBV7-9 with TRBJ2-7, with TRBD1 matching over 11 bases. From germline, CDR1 is SEHNR and CDR2 FQNEAQ (reference sequence). The CDR3 is 15 residues long. Unmatched junction bases numbered 6, after V lost 4 bases and J lost 4 bases. For the CDR3, the DNA is TGTGCCAGCAGCTCCCGGGACAGGGGGGAATACGAGCAGTACTTC. It specifies CASSSRDRGEYEQYF.

This chain uses TRBV28 with TRBJ1-4; D is perhaps TRBD1 (5 bases). Per germline, CDR1 MDHEN and CDR2 SYDVKM. This CDR3 spans 14 amino acids. V lost 8 bases and J 4 bases, leaving 14 bases between the germline ends. The CDR3 bases are TGTGCCAGCGCAAGGGGCTCTTTTAATGAAAAACTGTTTTTT. Amino acids: CASARGSFNEKLFF.

This clone was seen a few times. This chain connects TRBV7-2 to TRBJ2-2; tentative D call: TRBD1 (6 bases). The CDR3 spans 14 residues. Germline CDR1 and CDR2: SGHTA and FQGNSA. Trimming removed 8 bases at V and 6 bases at J, with 16 bases between. This CDR3 is CASGLVRGSGELFF. The CDR3 DNA sequence: TGTGCCAGCGGCCTCGTCAGGGGTTCCGGGGAGCTGTTTTTT.

The gene calls are TRBV7-2 and TRBJ2-5; D is uncertain. The J call may be faulty, since TRBJ2-7 better matches the DNA end. CDR1 is SGHTA and CDR2 is FQGNSA in the germline V gene. The CDR3 consists of 13 residues. The CDR3 nucleotides are TGTGCCAGCAGCTTAGTTGGTCCAAACGAGCAGTACTTC. Translated, it gives CASSLVGPNEQYF.

The V call is TRBV9, the J call TRBJ2-2; 12 bases are a match to TRBD2. The CDR3 consists of 19 residues. With 0 bases clipped from V and 4 bases from J, the junction kept 10 bases outside the gene matches. CDR1 is SGDLS and CDR2 is YYNGEE in the germline V gene. The chain's CDR3 is CASSVGGLAGGPGTGELFF. The CDR3, as DNA: TGTGCCAGCAGCGTAGGGGGGCTAGCGGGAGGGCCAGGCACCGGGGAGCTGTTTTTT.

This chain connects TRBV28 to TRBJ2-1; 14 nucleotides match TRBD2. The CDR3 extends over 16 amino acids. From germline, CDR1 is MDHEN and CDR2 SYDVKM. V shed 2 bases, J shed 8 bases, and the junction held 5 bases outside the gene matches. The CDR3 loop is CASSLTGLAGAHEQFF. The DNA for the CDR3 is TGTGCCAGCAGTTTAACGGGACTAGCGGGAGCCCATGAGCAGTTCTTC.

The rearrangement links TRBV6-1 to TRBJ2-5; TRBD2 agrees at 7 bases. This CDR3 spans 19 amino acids. With 0 bases clipped from V and 4 bases from J, the junction kept 17 bases outside the gene matches. The germline V gene has CDR1 MNHNS and CDR2 SASEGT. The DNA of the CDR3 is TGTGCCAGCAGTGAAGCAGAGTGGGCTAGCGGCATCTTGTCAGAGACCCAGTACTTC. This gives the protein CASSEAEWASGILSETQYF.

This chain uses TRBV19 with TRBJ1-1; TRBD1 agrees at 7 bases. CDR1 and CDR2 from the germline V gene are LNHDA and SQIVND (reference sequence). V was pared by 3 bases and J by 6 bases, with 13 bases of the junction left unmatched. The CDR3 loop spans 16 amino acids. CDR3 in DNA: TGTGCCAGTAGTATTGGACTTCGGGGACAGCTACCTGAAGCTTTCTTT. Protein product: CASSIGLRGQLPEAFF. The whole variable domain, remainder taken from reference TRBV19 and TRBJ1-1, is DGGITQSPKYLFRKEGQNVTLSCEQNLNHDAMYWYRQDPGQGLRLIYYSQIVNDFQKGDIAEGYSVSREKKESFPLTVTSAQKNPTAFYLCASSIGLRGQLPEAFFGQGTRLTVV.

This clone appeared a few times. The chain couples TRBV15 to TRBJ2-1; 12 bases are shared with TRBD1. Germline V gene sequence: CDR1 LNHNV, CDR2 YYDKDF (reference sequence). V lost 5 bases to trimming and J lost 12 bases; unmatched junction nucleotides: 14. This CDR3 region has 16 residues. The CDR3 protein is CATSANRDRGQSRQFF. The CDR3 DNA is TGTGCCACCAGCGCAAACCGGGACAGGGGGCAAAGTAGGCAGTTCTTC.

The chain joins TRBV5-4 to TRBJ2-1; 8 bases line up with TRBD2. CDR3 length equals 15 residues. With 6 bases clipped from V and 3 bases from J, the junction kept 8 bases outside the gene matches. Germline values: CDR1 SGHNT, CDR2 YYREEE (reference sequence). CDR3 nucleotide sequence: TGTGCCAGCACTAAAACAGCGGGAGTCTACAATGAGCAGTTCTTC. Translated, it gives CASTKTAGVYNEQFF.

The rearrangement links TRBV7-2 to TRBJ2-1; D might be TRBD2 (6 bases). In germline, CDR1 is SGHTA, CDR2 FQGNSA. This CDR3 is 15 amino acids long. Trimming shortened V by 5 bases and J by 8 bases, and 19 bases separated the two germline ends. CDR3 sequence (DNA): TGTGCCAGCAGCCAAAGCTGGACTAAATACTATGAGCAGTTCTTC. It yields the protein CASSQSWTKYYEQFF.

This chain's CDR3 is CASSYRGYSNQPQHF. CDR3 in DNA: TGTGCCAGCAGTTACAGGGGGTATAGCAATCAGCCCCAGCATTTT. J is TRBJ1-5 and V is TRBV6-6; weak D call: TRBD1 (6 bases). Deletions cut 2 bases from V and 0 bases from J, with 8 bases between. The CDR3 extends over 15 amino acids. Germline CDR1 and CDR2: MNHNY and SVGAGI (reference sequence).

The rearrangement joins TRBV5-8 to TRBJ1-5; 9 bases match TRBD1. Germline CDR1 and CDR2: SGHTS and YDEGEE. Trimming removed 1 base from V and 7 bases from J; junction bases left unmatched: 12. The CDR3 spans 17 residues. The CDR3 nucleotides read TGTGCCAGCAGCTTGTACAGGGGGCGGCTTGAGGGGCAGCCCCAGCATTTT. This codes for CASSLYRGRLEGQPQHF.

In its sample, this clone was seen once. V is TRBV7-9 and J is TRBJ2-1; TRBD2 matches at 13 bases. Germline values: CDR1 SEHNR, CDR2 FQNEAQ (reference sequence). This CDR3 spans 17 amino acids. Trimming took 8 bases from V and 3 from J; bases not matched to a gene: 10. As DNA, the CDR3 is TGTGCCAGCTCCGGACTAGCGGGAGTATCTTTCTACAATGAGCAGTTCTTC. It is translated as CASSGLAGVSFYNEQFF. Variable domain in full (rest from reference TRBV7-9 and TRBJ2-1): DTGVSQNPRHKITKRGQNVTFRCDPISEHNRLYWYRQTLGQGPEFLTYFQNEAQLEKSRLLSDRFSAERPKGSFSTLEIQRTEQGDSAMYLCASSGLAGVSFYNEQFFGPGTRLTVL.

The chain carries TRBV2 and TRBJ1-1, with a weak D call TRBD1 (5 bases). V lost 4 bases, J lost 2 bases, and 14 bases lay in between. The CDR3 runs to 15 residues. Per germline, CDR1 SNHLY and CDR2 FYNNEI. The CDR3 here is CASSVGGGLNTEAFF. The CDR3 nucleotides are TGTGCCAGCAGTGTCGGGGGTGGCTTAAACACTGAAGCTTTCTTT.

The CDR3 DNA reads as TGTGCCAGCAGTGACAGCTACGAGCAGTACTTC. Encoded protein: CASSDSYEQYF. V and J are TRBV25-1 and TRBJ2-7; no reliable D call. Trimming shortened V by 3 bases and J by 3 bases, and 3 bases separated the two germline ends. The CDR3 covers 11 residues. Germline values: CDR1 MGHDK, CDR2 SYGVNS.

The chain employs TRBV7-2 and TRBJ2-2, with TRBD2 matching 7 bases. The V and J ends lost 1 base and 6 bases, in that order; junction bases with no gene match: 8. CDR1 and CDR2 from the germline V gene are SGHTA and FQGNSA. The CDR3 contains 16 residues. The DNA for the CDR3 is TGTGCCAGCAGCTTAGGTAGTGGGAGGGCCGCCGGGGAGCTGTTTTTT. Its protein is CASSLGSGRAAGELFF.